These 13 T cell receptor beta chains came from one sample sequenced in a study of blood T cell repertoires in COVID-19. Clones were read by immunoSEQ multiplex PCR, and TCRdb kept only the in-frame ones, dropping some. Among over 350,000 clones, about nine tenths were seen once, and the ten largest hold more than 1.4%. Source material: peripheral blood. Every receptor here comes from a woman aged 25-40 years with active or convalescent COVID-19.

On this clone: Relative to the germline gene, one junction end is altered; a read error may explain this. The V call is TRBV29-1, the J call TRBJ2-7; 14 bases are a match to TRBD2. Germline CDR1 and CDR2: SQVTM and ANQGSEA. CDR3 length equals 16 residues. The CDR3 DNA reads as TGCAGCGTGGAAGCAACACCGGGACTAGCGGGAGACGAGCAGTACTTC. The encoded protein is CSVEATPGLAGDEQYF.

The J gene is TRBJ2-3, the V gene TRBV5-1; perhaps TRBD2 as D (6 bases). V shed 5 bases and J shed 2 bases, with 12 bases lying between them. Germline V gives CDR1 SGHRS, CDR2 YFSETQ. The CDR3 totals 14 residues. The CDR3 nucleotides are TGCGCCAGCAGAATAGCGGAGAACACAGATACGCAGTATTTT. Its protein is CASRIAENTDTQYF.

CDR3 loop: CASSLTGERGTEAFF. In DNA form, the CDR3 reads TGCGCCAGCAGCTTGACAGGAGAAAGGGGCACTGAAGCTTTCTTT. V gene TRBV5-1 combines with J gene TRBJ1-1; TRBD1 is a possible D gene (5 bases). Trimming stripped 1 base from V and 4 bases from J, with 14 bases between. The CDR3 sequence is 15 residues long. CDR1 is SGHRS and CDR2 is YFSETQ in the germline V gene.

This chain links TRBV9 with TRBJ2-7; D is uncertain. The germline V gene has CDR1 SGDLS and CDR2 YYNGEE. This CDR3 has 13 amino acids. V was shortened by 1 base and J by 0 bases, with 5 bases between the two germline ends. The DNA for the CDR3 is TGTGCCAGCAGCGTATCTTCCTCCTACGAGCAGTACTTC. This codes for CASSVSSSYEQYF.

This clone has only one observation. V gene TRBV6-2 or TRBV6-3 combines with J gene TRBJ2-7; 9 nucleotides match TRBD2. Germline CDR1 is MNHEY and CDR2 is SVGEGT. Losses at the gene ends were 6 bases for V and 3 bases for J; bases not matched to a gene: 6. This CDR3 has 14 residues. The DNA for the CDR3 is TGTGCCAGCAGCCCAGCGGGAGGACTCTACGAGCAGTACTTC. It specifies CASSPAGGLYEQYF.

The V and J genes are TRBV27 and TRBJ1-2; D perhaps matches TRBD1 (5 bases). This CDR3 is 12 amino acids long. Germline assignment: CDR1 MNHEY and CDR2 SMNVEV (reference sequence). The V end lost 6 bases, the J end lost 4 bases, and 9 bases lay between the germline ends. CDR3 amino acids: CASRGGGYGYTF. CDR3 coding DNA: TGTGCCAGCAGGGGGGGAGGCTATGGCTACACCTTC.

The chain carries TRBV10-3 and TRBJ2-7; a weak D match, TRBD2 (7 bases). The CDR3 loop spans 15 amino acids. The germline V and J ends were trimmed by 0 bases and 6 bases, with 15 bases remaining between them. Per the germline V gene, CDR1 is ENHRY and CDR2 is SYGVKD. CDR3 in amino acids: CAISESPDRGAEQYF. The DNA for the CDR3 is TGTGCCATCAGTGAGTCGCCAGACCGGGGGGCCGAGCAGTACTTC.

The chain carries TRBV7-7 and TRBJ2-5, with 9 bases aligning to TRBD1. CDR3 length equals 15 residues. In germline, CDR1 is SSHAT, CDR2 FNYEAQ (reference sequence). V lost 5 bases, J lost 5 bases, and 9 bases stayed unmatched. The CDR3 loop reads CASSNGAGTGETQYF. CDR3 in DNA: TGTGCCAGCAGCAACGGGGCCGGGACAGGGGAGACCCAGTACTTC.

V gene TRBV6-5 combines with J gene TRBJ1-1, with D tentatively TRBD1 (5 bases). The CDR3 totals 13 residues. The germline V and J ends were trimmed by 3 bases and 8 bases, with 13 bases remaining between them. From germline, CDR1 is MNHEY and CDR2 SVGAGI. The CDR3 bases are TGTGCCAGCAGTTATAGTTCTCAGGGAGAAGCTTTCTTT. This sequence encodes CASSYSSQGEAFF.

The chain employs TRBV2 and TRBJ1-1; TRBD1 is a possible D gene (6 bases). Germline V gives CDR1 SNHLY, CDR2 FYNNEI. CDR3 length equals 12 residues. The V end was cut by 6 bases, the J end by 8 bases, with 13 bases between. The CDR3 coding sequence is TGTGCCAGCAGCCCCCCCAGGGGCGAAGCTTTCTTT. Amino acid sequence: CASSPPRGEAFF. The full variable domain, its missing parts supplied by reference TRBV2 and TRBJ1-1, is EPEVTQTPSHQVTQMGQEVILRCVPISNHLYFYWYRQILGQKVEFLVSFYNNEISEKSEIFDDQFSVERPDGSNFTLKIRSTKLEDSAMYFCASSPPRGEAFFGQGTRLTVV.

The J gene is TRBJ2-7, the V gene TRBV3-1 (or the pseudogene TRBV3-2); TRBD2 agrees at 13 bases. The germline V gene encodes CDR1 LGHDT and CDR2 YNNKEL (reference sequence). The V gene end was trimmed by 4 bases and the J gene end by 6 bases; junction bases not matched to a gene: 6. The CDR3 sequence is 15 residues long. CDR3 in DNA: TGTGCCAGCAGCCCCTGGACTAGCGGGGGTCCCGAGCAGTACTTC. This codes for CASSPWTSGGPEQYF.

This chain uses TRBV7-7 with TRBJ2-5; D might be TRBD1 (6 bases). Germline-derived CDR1 and CDR2 are SSHAT and FNYEAQ (reference sequence). The CDR3 loop spans 15 amino acids. V lost 1 base and J 4 bases, leaving 13 bases between the germline ends. CDR3 nucleotides: TGTGCCAGCAGCTTAGTCAGGGGCACTGGAGAGACCCAGTACTTC. Translation: CASSLVRGTGETQYF.

This clone was seen a single time. This chain links TRBV19 with TRBJ2-3; D might be TRBD1 (6 bases). This CDR3 contains 17 residues. The germline V gene has CDR1 LNHDA and CDR2 SQIVND (reference sequence). The V and J ends lost 3 bases and 1 base respectively, with 17 bases between them. The CDR3 DNA follows: TGTGCCAGTAGTATCCCCCGGGGCAGGGGTGGCACAGATACGCAGTATTTT. This sequence encodes CASSIPRGRGGTDTQYF.